This T cell receptor beta chain was found in a study of blood T cell repertoires in COVID-19. Background on the study: Acute and convalescent COVID-19 samples came from the United States, Italy and Spain.

Sequenced by immunoSEQ multiplex PCR; TCRdb stores in-frame clones only, minus some. This sample yields approximately 140,000 clones, of which 80% to 90% are seen a single time; around 8% belongs to the top ten. Trimming left V 3 bases short and J 2 bases short, with 14 bases between. This CDR3 comprises 15 residues. Germline CDR1 and CDR2: SGHTA and FQGNSA. Enrolment of Seattle patients took place during active infection, and they were followed longitudinally. The sample taken for sequencing was peripheral blood. The chain carries TRBV7-2 and TRBJ2-7, with D maybe TRBD1 (6 bases). This TCR was sampled from a woman between 55 and 75 years old with COVID-19, enrolled during active disease. In nucleotides, the CDR3 is TGTGCCAGCAGCTTTCAGTGGGGACATACCTACGAGCAGTACTTC. Its translation is CASSFQWGHTYEQYF.